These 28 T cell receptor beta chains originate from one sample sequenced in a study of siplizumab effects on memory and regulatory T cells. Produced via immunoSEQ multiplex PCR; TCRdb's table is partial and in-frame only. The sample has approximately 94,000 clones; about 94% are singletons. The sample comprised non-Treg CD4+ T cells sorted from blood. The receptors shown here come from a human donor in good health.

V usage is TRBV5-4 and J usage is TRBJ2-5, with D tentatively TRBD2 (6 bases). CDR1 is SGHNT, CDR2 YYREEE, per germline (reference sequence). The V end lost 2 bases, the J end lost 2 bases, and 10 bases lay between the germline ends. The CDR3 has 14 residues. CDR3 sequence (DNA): TGTGCCAGCAGCTTCGGGGGTTCTCAAGAGACCCAGTACTTC. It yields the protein CASSFGGSQETQYF.

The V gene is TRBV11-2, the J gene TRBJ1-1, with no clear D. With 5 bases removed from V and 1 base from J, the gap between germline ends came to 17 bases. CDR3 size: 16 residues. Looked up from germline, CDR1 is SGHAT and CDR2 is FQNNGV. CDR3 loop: CASSPPHRRPNTEAFF. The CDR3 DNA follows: TGTGCCAGCAGCCCCCCCCACCGGCGGCCGAACACTGAAGCTTTCTTT.

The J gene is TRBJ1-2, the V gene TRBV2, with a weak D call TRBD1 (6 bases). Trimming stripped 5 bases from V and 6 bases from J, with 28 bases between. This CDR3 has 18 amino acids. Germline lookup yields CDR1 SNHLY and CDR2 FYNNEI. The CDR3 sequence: CASSQRVRTRGHSDGYTF. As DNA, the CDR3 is TGTGCCAGCAGTCAGAGGGTGCGCACCAGGGGCCACTCAGATGGCTACACCTTC. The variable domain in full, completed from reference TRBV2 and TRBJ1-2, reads EPEVTQTPSHQVTQMGQEVILRCVPISNHLYFYWYRQILGQKVEFLVSFYNNEISEKSEIFDDQFSVERPDGSNFTLKIRSTKLEDSAMYFCASSQRVRTRGHSDGYTFGSGTRLTVV.

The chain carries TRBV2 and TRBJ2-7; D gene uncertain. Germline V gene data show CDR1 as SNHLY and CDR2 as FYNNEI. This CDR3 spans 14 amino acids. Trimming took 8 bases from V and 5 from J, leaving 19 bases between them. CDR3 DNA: TGTGCCAGCGGTAGAGACCGACAACCTGACGAGCAGTACTTC. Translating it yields CASGRDRQPDEQYF.

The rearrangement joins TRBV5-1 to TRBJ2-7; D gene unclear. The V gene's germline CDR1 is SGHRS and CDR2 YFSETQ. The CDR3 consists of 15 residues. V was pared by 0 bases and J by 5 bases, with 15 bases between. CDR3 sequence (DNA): TGCGCCAGCAGCTTGGATTCCGGAGTTTTGGACGAGCAGTACTTC. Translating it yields CASSLDSGVLDEQYF.

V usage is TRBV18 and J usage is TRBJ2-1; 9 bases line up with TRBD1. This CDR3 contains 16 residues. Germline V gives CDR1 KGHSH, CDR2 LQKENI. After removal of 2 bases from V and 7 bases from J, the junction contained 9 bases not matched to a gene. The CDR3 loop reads CASSPFSGTGYNEQFF. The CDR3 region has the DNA TGTGCCAGCTCACCATTCTCCGGGACAGGGTATAATGAGCAGTTCTTC.

The CDR3 coding sequence is TGTGCCAGCAGCCTGAGAAATACGCAGTATTTT. It codes for CASSLRNTQYF. The chain links TRBV7-2 to TRBJ2-3, with D unclear. This CDR3 is built from 11 residues. The germline gives CDR1 SGHTA, CDR2 FQGNSA. With 5 bases removed from V and 7 bases from J, the gap between germline ends came to 7 bases.

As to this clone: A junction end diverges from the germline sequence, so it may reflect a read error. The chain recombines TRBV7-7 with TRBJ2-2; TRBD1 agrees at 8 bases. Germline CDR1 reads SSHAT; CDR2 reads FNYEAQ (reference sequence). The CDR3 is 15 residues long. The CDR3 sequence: CASSPGQGNTGELFF. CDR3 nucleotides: TGTGCTAGCAGCCCTGGACAGGGAAACACCGGGGAGCTGTTTTTT.

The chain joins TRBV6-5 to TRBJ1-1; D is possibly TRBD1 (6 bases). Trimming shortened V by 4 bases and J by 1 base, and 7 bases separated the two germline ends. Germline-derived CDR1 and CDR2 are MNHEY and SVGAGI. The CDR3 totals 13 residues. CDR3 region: CASSWGQNTEAFF. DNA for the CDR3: TGTGCCAGCAGTTGGGGACAGAACACTGAAGCTTTCTTT.

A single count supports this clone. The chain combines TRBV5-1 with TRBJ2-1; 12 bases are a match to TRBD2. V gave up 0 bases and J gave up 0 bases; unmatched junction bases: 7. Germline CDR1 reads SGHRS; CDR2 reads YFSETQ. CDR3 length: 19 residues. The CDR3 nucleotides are TGCGCCAGCAGCTTGGTTACTAGCGGGGGGAGCAGCTCCTACAATGAGCAGTTCTTC. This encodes CASSLVTSGGSSSYNEQFF.

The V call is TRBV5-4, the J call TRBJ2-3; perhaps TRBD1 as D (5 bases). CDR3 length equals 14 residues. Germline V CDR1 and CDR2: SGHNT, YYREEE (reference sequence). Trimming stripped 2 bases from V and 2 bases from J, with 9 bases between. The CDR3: CASSLGHYTDTQYF. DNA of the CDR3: TGTGCCAGCAGCTTAGGACACTACACAGATACGCAGTATTTT. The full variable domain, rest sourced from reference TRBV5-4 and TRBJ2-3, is ETGVTQSPTHLIKTRGQQVTLRCSSQSGHNTVSWYQQALGQGPQFIFQYYREEENGRGNFPPRFSGLQFPNYSSELNVNALELDDSALYLCASSLGHYTDTQYFGPGTRLTVL.

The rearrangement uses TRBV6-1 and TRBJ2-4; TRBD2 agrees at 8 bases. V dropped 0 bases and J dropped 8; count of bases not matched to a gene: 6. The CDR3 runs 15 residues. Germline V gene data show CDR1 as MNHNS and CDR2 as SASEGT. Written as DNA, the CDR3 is TGTGCCAGCAGTGAAGCAGTTGGGACTAGTTACATTCAGTACTTC. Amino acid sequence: CASSEAVGTSYIQYF.

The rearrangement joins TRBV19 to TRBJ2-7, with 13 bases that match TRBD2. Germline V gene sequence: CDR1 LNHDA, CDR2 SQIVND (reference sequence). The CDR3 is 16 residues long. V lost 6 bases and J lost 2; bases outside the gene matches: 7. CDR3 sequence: CASRRAGTSGTYEQYF. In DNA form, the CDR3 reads TGTGCCAGTAGAAGAGCCGGGACTAGCGGGACCTACGAGCAGTACTTC.

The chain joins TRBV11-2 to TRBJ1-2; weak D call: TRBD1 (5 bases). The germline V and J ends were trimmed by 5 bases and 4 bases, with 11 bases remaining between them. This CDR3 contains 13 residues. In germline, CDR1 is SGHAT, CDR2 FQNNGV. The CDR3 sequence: CASSARDGYGYTF. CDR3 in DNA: TGTGCCAGCAGCGCCAGGGACGGCTATGGCTACACCTTC.

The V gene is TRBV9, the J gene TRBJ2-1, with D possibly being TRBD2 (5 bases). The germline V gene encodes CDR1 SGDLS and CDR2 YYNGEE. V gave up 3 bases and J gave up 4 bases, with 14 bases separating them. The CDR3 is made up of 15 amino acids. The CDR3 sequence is CASSDDYTTYNEQFF. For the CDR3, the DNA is TGTGCCAGCAGCGATGACTACACCACTTACAATGAGCAGTTCTTC.

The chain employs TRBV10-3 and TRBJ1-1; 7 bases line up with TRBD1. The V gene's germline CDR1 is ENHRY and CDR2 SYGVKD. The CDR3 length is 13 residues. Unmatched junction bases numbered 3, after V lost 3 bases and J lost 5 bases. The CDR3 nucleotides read TGTGCCATCAGTGAACAGACAGGGACTGAAGCTTTCTTT. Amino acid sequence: CAISEQTGTEAFF.

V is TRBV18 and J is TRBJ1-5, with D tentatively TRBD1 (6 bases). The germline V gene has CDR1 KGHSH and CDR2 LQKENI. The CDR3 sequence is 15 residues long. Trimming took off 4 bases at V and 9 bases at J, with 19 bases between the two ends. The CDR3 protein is CASSLGQSQLSPQHF. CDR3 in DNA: TGTGCCAGCTCACTCGGACAGAGCCAGTTATCGCCCCAGCATTTT.

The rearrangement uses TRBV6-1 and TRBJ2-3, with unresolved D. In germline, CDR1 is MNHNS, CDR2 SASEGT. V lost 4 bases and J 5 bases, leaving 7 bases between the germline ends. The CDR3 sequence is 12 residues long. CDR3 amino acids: CASSALGDTQYF. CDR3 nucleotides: TGTGCCAGCAGTGCCTTAGGAGATACGCAGTATTTT.

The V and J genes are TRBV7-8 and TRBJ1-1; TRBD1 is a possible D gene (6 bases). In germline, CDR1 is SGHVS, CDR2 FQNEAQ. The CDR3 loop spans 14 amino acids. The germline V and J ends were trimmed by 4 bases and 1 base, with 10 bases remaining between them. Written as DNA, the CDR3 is TGTGCCAGCAGCTCAGGGACAAGGAACACTGAAGCTTTCTTT. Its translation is CASSSGTRNTEAFF.

CDR3 sequence (DNA): TGTGCCAGCAGCCAAGAGTCGGTCAGGGGAACCTATGGCTACACCTTC. This sequence encodes CASSQESVRGTYGYTF. V and J are TRBV4-2 and TRBJ1-2, with a possible D match to TRBD1 (6 bases). V shed 0 bases and J shed 4 bases, with 15 bases lying between them. The CDR3 is 16 amino acids. Germline V gene data show CDR1 as LGHNA and CDR2 as YNFKEQ.

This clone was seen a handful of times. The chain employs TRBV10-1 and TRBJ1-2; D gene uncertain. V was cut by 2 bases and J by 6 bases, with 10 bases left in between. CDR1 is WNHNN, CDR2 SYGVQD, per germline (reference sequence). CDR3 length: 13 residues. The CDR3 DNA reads TGCGCCAGCAGTGAGGTGAAAGGGCATGGCTACACCTTC. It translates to CASSEVKGHGYTF.

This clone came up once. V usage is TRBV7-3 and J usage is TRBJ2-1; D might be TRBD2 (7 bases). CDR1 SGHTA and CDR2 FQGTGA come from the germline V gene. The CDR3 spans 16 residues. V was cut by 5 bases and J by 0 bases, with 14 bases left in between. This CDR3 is CASSPMAGASYNEQFF. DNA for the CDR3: TGTGCCAGCAGCCCCATGGCGGGGGCCTCCTACAATGAGCAGTTCTTC.

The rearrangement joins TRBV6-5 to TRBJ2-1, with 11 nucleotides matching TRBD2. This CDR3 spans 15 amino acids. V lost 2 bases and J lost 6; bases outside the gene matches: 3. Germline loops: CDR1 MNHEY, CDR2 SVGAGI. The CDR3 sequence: CASSYGLAGTNEQFF. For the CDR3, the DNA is TGTGCCAGCAGTTACGGACTAGCGGGTACCAATGAGCAGTTCTTC.

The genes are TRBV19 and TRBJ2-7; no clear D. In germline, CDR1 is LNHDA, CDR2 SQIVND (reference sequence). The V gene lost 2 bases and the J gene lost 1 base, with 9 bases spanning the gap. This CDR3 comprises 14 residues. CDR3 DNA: TGTGCCAGTAGTATAAGATGGGGTTCCTACGAGCAGTACTTC. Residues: CASSIRWGSYEQYF.

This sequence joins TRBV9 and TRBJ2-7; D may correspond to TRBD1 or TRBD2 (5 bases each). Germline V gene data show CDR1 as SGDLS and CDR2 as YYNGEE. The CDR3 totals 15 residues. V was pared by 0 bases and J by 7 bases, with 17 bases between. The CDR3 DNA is TGTGCCAGCAGCGTAGTTGGGACGGCGGTTGGGGAGCAGTACTTC. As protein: CASSVVGTAVGEQYF.

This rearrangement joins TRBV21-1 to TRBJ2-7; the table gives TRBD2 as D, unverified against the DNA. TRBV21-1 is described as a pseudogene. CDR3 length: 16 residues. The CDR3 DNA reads TGTGCCAGCAGCAAAGCCATGGTGAGAGTAACCTACGAGCAGTACTTC. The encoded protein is CASSKAMVRVTYEQYF.

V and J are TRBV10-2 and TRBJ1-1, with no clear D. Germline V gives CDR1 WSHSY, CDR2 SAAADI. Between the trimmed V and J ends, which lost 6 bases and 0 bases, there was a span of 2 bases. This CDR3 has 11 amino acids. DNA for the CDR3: TGCGCCAGCAGAGTGAACACTGAAGCTTTCTTT. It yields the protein CASRVNTEAFF.

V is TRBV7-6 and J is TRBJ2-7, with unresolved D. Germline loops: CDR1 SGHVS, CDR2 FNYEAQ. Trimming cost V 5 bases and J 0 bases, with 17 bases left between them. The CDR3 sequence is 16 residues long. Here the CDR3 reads CASSPTGQRTSYEQYF. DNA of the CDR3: TGTGCCAGCAGCCCGACCGGGCAGCGAACCTCCTACGAGCAGTACTTC. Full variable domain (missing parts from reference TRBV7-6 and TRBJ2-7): GAGVSQSPRYKVTKRGQDVALRCDPISGHVSLYWYRQALGQGPEFLTYFNYEAQQDKSGLPNDRFSAERPEGSISTLTIQRTEQRDSAMYRCASSPTGQRTSYEQYFGPGTRLTVT.